Sequencing of this T cell receptor (beta chain) was carried out in a study of vaccination and CD4 T cells after COVID-19. On this clonotype: The antigen is undetermined.

Sample treatment: roughly 10-day PBMC culture with coronavirus spike peptide pools or control peptides (ViraFEST assay). Cultured CD4+ T cell DNA was sequenced using the Oncomine TCR Beta short-read assay. TCRdb used MiXCR to reprocess the PCR reads, holding one entry per CDR3 protein. The sample carries around 15,000 distinct CDR3 sequences, approximately 55% recorded once. Trimming left V 1 base short and J 4 bases short, with 1 base between. Germline-derived CDR1 and CDR2 are LGHDT and YNNKEL (reference sequence). The CDR3 contains 11 residues. The chain carries TRBV3-1 and TRBJ2-5; D is uncertain. The TCR sequence derives from a human donor who had recovered from COVID-19. The sequenced sample was CD4+ T cells from blood, cultured in vitro. The CDR3 DNA reads TGTGCCAGCAGCCAAGGAGAGACCCAGTACTTC. Its protein is CASSQGETQYF.